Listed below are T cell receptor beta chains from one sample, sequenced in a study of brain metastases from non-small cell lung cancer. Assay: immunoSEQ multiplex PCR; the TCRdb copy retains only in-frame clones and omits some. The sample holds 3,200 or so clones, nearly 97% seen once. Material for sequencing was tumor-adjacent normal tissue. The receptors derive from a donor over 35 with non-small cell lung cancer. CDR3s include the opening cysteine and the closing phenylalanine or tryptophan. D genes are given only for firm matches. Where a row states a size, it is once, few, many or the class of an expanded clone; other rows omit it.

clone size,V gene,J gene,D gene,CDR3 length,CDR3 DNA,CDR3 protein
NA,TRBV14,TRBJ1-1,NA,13,TGTGCCAGCAGCCAAGCGGTGAACACTGAAGCTTTCTTT,CASSQAVNTEAFF
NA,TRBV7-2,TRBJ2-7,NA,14,TGTGCCAGCAGCTCCACACAGCTAACCTACGAGCAGTACTTC,CASSSTQLTYEQYF
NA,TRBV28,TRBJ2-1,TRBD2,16,TGTGCCAGCACCCCCAGGACTAGCGGGGCCTACAATGAGCAGTTCTTC,CASTPRTSGAYNEQFF
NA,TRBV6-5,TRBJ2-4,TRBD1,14,TGTGCCAGCAGTAGGGACAGGGAAAAAAACATTCAGTACTTC,CASSRDREKNIQYF
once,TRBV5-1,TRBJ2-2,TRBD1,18,TGCGCCAGCAGCTTTAATACGTTGCCAGGGGGCGGTGGCGGGGAGCTGTTTTTT,CASSFNTLPGGGGGELFF
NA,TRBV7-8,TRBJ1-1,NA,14,TGTGCCAGCAGCCTTGACAGGCTGAACACTGAAGCTTTCTTT,CASSLDRLNTEAFF
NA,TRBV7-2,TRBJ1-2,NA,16,TGTGCCAGCAGCTTCTCCGGGGGGGGAGTCGACTATGGCTACACCTTC,CASSFSGGGVDYGYTF
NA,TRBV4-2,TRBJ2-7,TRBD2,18,TGTGCCAGCAGCCAAGGGACTAGCGGATTAGGGACGCTTTACGAGCAGTACTTC,CASSQGTSGLGTLYEQYF
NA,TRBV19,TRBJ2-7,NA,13,TGTGCCAGTAGTATGGGCAGACTCTACGAGCAGTACTTC,CASSMGRLYEQYF
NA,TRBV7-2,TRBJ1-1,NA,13,TGTGCCAGCAGCTTAGTAGGGCAGCTTGAAGCTTTCTTT,CASSLVGQLEAFF
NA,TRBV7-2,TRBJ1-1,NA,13,TGTGCCAGCAGCTTCGAATCGAACACTGAAGCTTTCTTT,CASSFESNTEAFF
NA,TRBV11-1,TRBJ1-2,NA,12,TGTGCCAGCAGCACGGGGTACTATGGCTACACCTTC,CASSTGYYGYTF
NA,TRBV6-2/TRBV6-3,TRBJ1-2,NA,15,TGTGCCAGCAGTTACTCGAAGCCAGGGGAGTATGGCTACACCTTC,CASSYSKPGEYGYTF
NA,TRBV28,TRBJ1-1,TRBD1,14,TGTGCCAGCAGTTCCCAGGGGGGGCCGCTTGAAGCTTTCTTT,CASSSQGGPLEAFF
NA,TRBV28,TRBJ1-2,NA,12,TGTGCCAGCGTAAGGGATAACTATGGCTACACCTTC,CASVRDNYGYTF
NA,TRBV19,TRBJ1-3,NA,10,TGTGCCAGTAGTGGCAACACCATATATTTT,CASSGNTIYF
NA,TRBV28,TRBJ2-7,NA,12,TGTGTCAGCAGTCCCCCGTGGGAGGAGCAGTATTTC,CVSSPPWEEQYF
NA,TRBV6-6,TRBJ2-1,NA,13,TGTGCCAGCAGTTCCCTAGACAGTGGGGAGCAGTTCTTC,CASSSLDSGEQFF
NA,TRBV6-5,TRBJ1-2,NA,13,TGTGCCAGCACCAAGGGGGGAGACTATGGCTACACCTTC,CASTKGGDYGYTF
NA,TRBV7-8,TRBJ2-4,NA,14,TGTGCCAGCAGCTTAGGACAGGGAGGGTCTGTGGAGTACTTC,CASSLGQGGSVEYF
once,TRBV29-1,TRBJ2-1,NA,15,TGCAGCGTGGGGGGTGAGTCGGGCTCCTACAATGAGCAGTTCTTC,CSVGGESGSYNEQFF
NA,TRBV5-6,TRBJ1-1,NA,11,TGTGCCAGCAGCTCCCGCTTTGAAGCTTTCTTT,CASSSRFEAFF
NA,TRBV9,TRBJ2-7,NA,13,TGTGCCAGCAGCGTAGCAATGGGTTCCGAGCAGTACTTC,CASSVAMGSEQYF
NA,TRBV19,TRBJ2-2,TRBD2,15,TGTGCCACCAGGACCCCTTGGGGGGGCACCGGGGAGCTGTTTTTT,CATRTPWGGTGELFF
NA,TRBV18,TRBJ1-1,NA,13,TGTGCCAGCTCACCGCGGACTAACACTGAAGCTTTCTTT,CASSPRTNTEAFF
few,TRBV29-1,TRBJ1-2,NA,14,TGCAGCGCCTTCATAACAGGGCCTGGCGATGGCTACACCTTC,CSAFITGPGDGYTF
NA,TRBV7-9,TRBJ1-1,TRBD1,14,TGTGCCAGCAGCCGGGACAGGGGTAGCACTGAAGCTTTCTTT,CASSRDRGSTEAFF
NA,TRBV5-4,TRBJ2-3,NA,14,TGTGCCAGCAGCTTTCCGGCAGTCACAGATACGCAGTATTTT,CASSFPAVTDTQYF
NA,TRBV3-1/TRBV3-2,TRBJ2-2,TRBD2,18,TGTGCCAGCAGCCAAGATCCCCTAGCGGGAGGTTCCACCGGGGAGCTGTTTTTT,CASSQDPLAGGSTGELFF
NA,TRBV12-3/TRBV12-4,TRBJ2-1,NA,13,TGTGCCAGCAGTCCGTGGGCGGGCGGTGAGCAGTTCTTC,CASSPWAGGEQFF
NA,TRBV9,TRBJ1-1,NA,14,TGTGCCAGCACCACAGTCAATAGGGCGACAGAAGCTTTCTTT,CASTTVNRATEAFF
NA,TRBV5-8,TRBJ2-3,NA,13,TGTGCCAGCAGCTTGGTTGGCTGGGATACGCAGTATTTT,CASSLVGWDTQYF
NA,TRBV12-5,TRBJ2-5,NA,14,TGTGCTAGTGGTTCCGGTCTAATCTGGGAGACTCAGTACTTC,CASGSGLIWETQYF
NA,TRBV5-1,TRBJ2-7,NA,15,TGCGCCAGCAGCTCCCTCGCCAGATTTCCCTACGAGCAGTACTTC,CASSSLARFPYEQYF
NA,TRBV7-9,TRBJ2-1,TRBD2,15,TGTGCCAGCAGCTTCGGAGCGGGGCCCTGGGATGAGCAGTTCTTC,CASSFGAGPWDEQFF
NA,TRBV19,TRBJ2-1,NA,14,TGTGCCAGTCGGGACTCAAGCTCCTACAATGAGCAGTTCTTC,CASRDSSSYNEQFF